Listed here are 32 T cell receptor beta chains from one sample, sequenced in a study of OX40 agonist ivuxolimab in advanced cancers. Preparation of the library involved the immunoSEQ multiplex PCR assay. Entries here come from immuneACCESS through TCRdb and include only in-frame sequences with V and J called. Some clones fail to appear in such tables; in the studies checked, an unresolved V gene covers under half of the shortfall, and the cause of the remainder is unknown. The sample has fewer than 65,000 clones on record, around 87% of them singletons. About 5% of the sample comes from the top ten. The material was CD4+ or CD8+ T cells sorted from blood, obtained in a trial of the OX40 agonist ivuxolimab. Receptor source: an adult with an advanced solid tumor such as melanoma, head and neck, liver or kidney cancer.

The J gene is TRBJ1-2, the V gene TRBV6-1; D gene unclear. Germline-derived CDR1 and CDR2 are MNHNS and SASEGT. Trimming took 6 bases from V and 5 from J, leaving 7 bases between them. The CDR3 sequence is 11 residues long. This CDR3 reads CASRQYYGYTF. In DNA, the CDR3 is TGTGCCAGCAGGCAGTATTATGGCTACACCTTC.

This chain's CDR3 is CASSQPQGMAYEQYF. Written as DNA, the CDR3 is TGCGCCAGCAGCCAACCACAGGGAATGGCATACGAGCAGTACTTC. The chain links TRBV4-1 to TRBJ2-7, with D possibly being TRBD1 (6 bases). CDR1 MGHRA and CDR2 YSYEKL come from the germline V gene. CDR3 length: 15 residues. The germline V and J ends were trimmed by 2 bases and 4 bases, with 15 bases remaining between them.

This clone was counted a single time. V gene TRBV7-9 combines with J gene TRBJ1-1, with D possibly TRBD1 on 5 matching bases. V was trimmed by 1 base and J by 11 bases, leaving 14 bases between them. The CDR3 covers 13 residues. Germline values: CDR1 SEHNR, CDR2 FQNEAQ (reference sequence). The CDR3 nucleotides read TGTGCCAGCAGCTTAGGGCCGGGACGTAAGGCTTTCTTT. Its protein product is CASSLGPGRKAFF.

CDR3 nucleotide sequence: TGTGCCAGCAGCGAGAGCTACGAGCAGTACTTC. This codes for CASSESYEQYF. The gene calls are TRBV6-6 and TRBJ2-7; D ambiguous. Per the germline V gene, CDR1 is MNHNY and CDR2 is SVGAGI (reference sequence). The CDR3 has 11 residues. V shed 6 bases and J shed 3 bases, with 6 bases lying between them.

J is TRBJ2-7 and V is TRBV11-1; D is perhaps TRBD1 (6 bases). Between the trimmed V and J ends, which lost 5 bases and 6 bases, there was a span of 17 bases. The CDR3 is 14 amino acids. Germline assignment: CDR1 SGHAT and CDR2 FQDESV (reference sequence). For the CDR3, the DNA is TGTGCCAGCAGCCCCGGACAGAGAGTAGGCGAGCAGTACTTC. Its translation: CASSPGQRVGEQYF. Drawing the rest from reference TRBV11-1 and TRBJ2-7, the complete variable domain is EAEVAQSPRYKITEKSQAVAFWCDPISGHATLYWYRQILGQGPELLVQFQDESVVDDSQLPKDRFSAERLKGVDSTLKIQPAELGDSAMYLCASSPGQRVGEQYFGPGTRLTVT.

CDR3 nucleotides: TGTGCCAGTACTCGGGACGGTACAGCGTCTAATGGCTACACCTTC. As protein: CASTRDGTASNGYTF. The chain couples TRBV19 to TRBJ1-2; D possibly corresponds to TRBD1 (5 bases). The CDR3 extends over 15 amino acids. Trimming left V 7 bases short and J 6 bases short, with 21 bases between. CDR1 is LNHDA and CDR2 is SQIVND in the germline V gene (reference sequence).

V and J are TRBV7-9 and TRBJ2-1; D unresolved. Germline V CDR1 and CDR2: SEHNR, FQNEAQ (reference sequence). The CDR3 is 14 residues long. V was pared by 1 base and J by 10 bases, with 14 bases between. CDR3 residues: CASSLGGSRGEQFF. The DNA of the CDR3 is TGTGCCAGCAGCTTAGGGGGATCGCGCGGCGAGCAGTTCTTC.

The gene calls are TRBV19 and TRBJ2-1, with 8 bases identical to TRBD2. J was trimmed by 0 bases and V by 5 bases; bases with no gene match: 9. Per germline, CDR1 LNHDA and CDR2 SQIVND (reference sequence). This CDR3 spans 17 amino acids. CDR3 sequence (DNA): TGTGCCAGTAGTTCCTGGCCTAGCGGGCCCTCCTACAATGAGCAGTTCTTC. As protein: CASSSWPSGPSYNEQFF.

The chain's CDR3 is CASSSGFGGRPYNEQFF. CDR3 DNA sequence: TGCGCCAGCAGCTCGGGTTTTGGGGGGCGCCCCTACAATGAGCAGTTCTTC. This rearrangement joins TRBV5-1 to TRBJ2-1, with D perhaps assigned TRBD1 or TRBD2 (6 bases each). Germline V lookup: CDR1 SGHRS, CDR2 YFSETQ. Trimming removed 3 bases from V and 2 bases from J, with 18 bases in between. The CDR3 length is 17 residues. The variable domain in full, with the rest retrieved from reference TRBV5-1 and TRBJ2-1, is KAGVTQTPRYLIKTRGQQVTLSCSPISGHRSVSWYQQTPGQGLQFLFEYFSETQRNKGNFPGRFSGRQFSNSRSEMNVSTLELGDSALYLCASSSGFGGRPYNEQFFGPGTRLTVL.

V gene TRBV15 combines with J gene TRBJ1-4; no reliable D call. Looked up from germline, CDR1 is LNHNV and CDR2 is YYDKDF (reference sequence). V was pared by 5 bases and J by 8 bases, with 15 bases between. This CDR3 has 14 residues. This CDR3 reads CATSEAGFREKLFF. As DNA, the CDR3 is TGTGCCACCAGCGAAGCGGGGTTCCGAGAAAAACTGTTTTTT.

The chain has TRBV20-1 and TRBJ2-1, with D possibly being TRBD2 (5 bases). Germline lookup yields CDR1 DFQATT and CDR2 SNEGSKA (reference sequence). The CDR3 loop spans 10 amino acids. The CDR3 sequence is CAGVGNEQFF. CDR3 nucleotide sequence: TGCGCCGGGGTCGGCAATGAGCAGTTCTTC.

V and J are TRBV6-4 and TRBJ2-5; D perhaps matches TRBD1 (5 bases). This CDR3 has 13 residues. Germline CDR1 reads MRHNA; CDR2 reads SNTAGT. V lost 11 bases, J lost 2 bases, and 15 bases lay in between. The CDR3 loop reads CAGSRTQQETQYF. The CDR3 DNA reads TGTGCCGGATCCAGGACACAGCAAGAGACCCAGTACTTC.

The chain links TRBV2 to TRBJ1-1, with D unresolved. This CDR3 is built from 13 residues. Germline CDR1 and CDR2: SNHLY and FYNNEI. V lost 6 bases and J lost 1, with 9 bases in between. The CDR3 reads CASRVHPNTEAFF. CDR3 nucleotides: TGTGCCAGCAGGGTCCACCCGAACACTGAAGCTTTCTTT.

The CDR3 here is CASSENTKNTIYF. The CDR3 coding sequence is TGTGCCAGCAGTGAAAATACAAAAAACACCATATATTTT. This chain connects TRBV6-1 to TRBJ1-3; D unresolved. V was pared by 2 bases and J by 6 bases, with 8 bases between. Germline lookup yields CDR1 MNHNS and CDR2 SASEGT. The CDR3 runs 13 residues.

This clone came up once. This rearrangement joins TRBV6-1 to TRBJ2-2, with a weak D call TRBD1 (6 bases). Deletions cut 9 bases from V and 5 bases from J, with 16 bases between. CDR3 length: 14 residues. Germline lookup yields CDR1 MNHNS and CDR2 SASEGT. The CDR3 DNA reads TGTGCCAGTGCCGACAGGCCTGGGACCGGGGAGCTGTTTTTT. Its translation: CASADRPGTGELFF.

V gene TRBV28 combines with J gene TRBJ2-2, with 7 nucleotides matching TRBD2. Germline V CDR1 and CDR2: MDHEN, SYDVKM. Trimming cost V 5 bases and J 5 bases; bases outside gene matches: 17. This CDR3 is built from 18 residues. The CDR3 DNA reads TGTGCCAGCAGTCGACCCTCTCGCGGACTAGGGTCGACCGGGGAGCTGTTTTTT. Amino acids: CASSRPSRGLGSTGELFF.

This chain connects TRBV30 to TRBJ2-1, with D perhaps matching TRBD1 (5 bases). V was pared by 2 bases and J by 0 bases, with 11 bases between. CDR1 GTSNPN and CDR2 SVGIG come from the germline V gene (reference sequence). The CDR3 is 15 residues long. Written as DNA, the CDR3 is TGTGCCTGGAGTTTCGACAGCCCCTCCTACAATGAGCAGTTCTTC. Translation gives CAWSFDSPSYNEQFF.

The chain employs TRBV5-1 and TRBJ2-2; D is perhaps TRBD1 (6 bases). CDR1 SGHRS and CDR2 YFSETQ come from the germline V gene. Trimming cost V 2 bases and J 6 bases, with 14 bases left between them. The CDR3 consists of 15 residues. CDR3 nucleotides: TGCGCCAGCAGCTTCCAGGGGAGTAGCGCCGGGGAGCTGTTTTTT. As protein: CASSFQGSSAGELFF.

The chain uses TRBV11-2 and TRBJ1-5; 8 bases are shared with TRBD1. The V gene's germline CDR1 is SGHAT and CDR2 FQNNGV. V lost 5 bases to trimming and J lost 6 bases; unmatched junction nucleotides: 9. There are 15 residues in the CDR3. The CDR3 loop reads CASSGGTGPAQPQHF. CDR3 bases: TGTGCCAGCAGCGGAGGGACAGGCCCAGCTCAGCCCCAGCATTTT.

The chain employs TRBV19 and TRBJ2-3; D not resolved. V shed 1 base and J shed 2 bases, with 7 bases lying between them. The CDR3 spans 14 residues. The germline V gene encodes CDR1 LNHDA and CDR2 SQIVND (reference sequence). The CDR3 here is CASSIGTVTDTQYF. The DNA for the CDR3 is TGTGCCAGTAGTATAGGGACCGTCACAGATACGCAGTATTTT.

The chain recombines TRBV7-2 with TRBJ1-4, with a tentative D call TRBD1 (6 bases). The CDR3 has 16 amino acids. Germline lookup yields CDR1 SGHTA and CDR2 FQGNSA. Trimming shortened V by 1 base and J by 3 bases, and 12 bases separated the two germline ends. The CDR3 DNA reads TGTGCCAGCAGCTTAGTCGGAACAGGGCCTAATGAAAAACTGTTTTTT. It is translated as CASSLVGTGPNEKLFF. The full variable domain, rest sourced from reference TRBV7-2 and TRBJ1-4, is GAGVSQSPSNKVTEKGKDVELRCDPISGHTALYWYRQSLGQGLEFLIYFQGNSAPDKSGLPSDRFSAERTGGSVSTLTIQRTQQEDSAVYLCASSLVGTGPNEKLFFGSGTQLSVL.

This clone was detected only a few times. The rearrangement uses TRBV7-3 and TRBJ2-7; 8 nucleotides agree with TRBD1. From germline, CDR1 is SGHTA and CDR2 FQGTGA. With V trimmed by 4 bases and J by 7 bases, 6 bases remained unmatched. This CDR3 contains 13 residues. The CDR3 DNA sequence: TGTGCCAGCAGCTCGAATACAGGGGGAGAGCAGTACTTC. This gives the protein CASSSNTGGEQYF.

The chain recombines TRBV6-6 with TRBJ1-1; D unclear. Trimming took 6 bases from V and 0 from J, leaving 8 bases between them. From germline, CDR1 is MNHNY and CDR2 SVGAGI (reference sequence). The CDR3 has 13 residues. CDR3 coding DNA: TGTGCCAGCAGCAGCTACCTGAACACTGAAGCTTTCTTT. The encoded protein is CASSSYLNTEAFF.

V gene TRBV6-4 combines with J gene TRBJ2-7; D tentatively reads TRBD1 or TRBD2 (5 bases each). Germline loops: CDR1 MRHNA, CDR2 SNTAGT. Trimming removed 7 bases at V and 3 bases at J, with 19 bases between. The CDR3 is 15 amino acids. The CDR3 nucleotides read TGTGCCAGCACCGACCTAGGGGACGCGATCTACGAGCAGTACTTC. It yields the protein CASTDLGDAIYEQYF.

The chain joins TRBV14 to TRBJ2-2; D assignment may be TRBD1 or TRBD2 (5 bases each). The CDR3 spans 16 residues. Germline-derived CDR1 and CDR2 are SGHDN and FVKESK. Trimming removed 3 bases from V and 0 bases from J, with 11 bases in between. This CDR3 is CASSQVGRTNTGELFF. The CDR3 coding sequence is TGTGCCAGCAGCCAGGTGGGACGGACGAACACCGGGGAGCTGTTTTTT.

The chain combines TRBV30 with TRBJ1-5, with D uncertain. The length of the CDR3 is 14 residues. V lost 3 bases to trimming and J lost 3 bases, with 12 bases between them. CDR1 and CDR2 (germline): GTSNPN, SVGIG (reference sequence). The DNA for the CDR3 is TGTGCCTGGAGAGAAAGACTATCCAATCAGCCCCAGCATTTT. Translating it yields CAWRERLSNQPQHF.

The V call is TRBV2, the J call TRBJ2-6; D call uncertain. The length of the CDR3 is 18 residues. In germline, CDR1 is SNHLY, CDR2 FYNNEI. Trimming left V 4 bases short and J 5 bases short, with 21 bases between. In DNA, the CDR3 is TGTGCCAGCAGTGGGCTGAGTTCGATACAAAGTCGGGCCAACGTCCTGACTTTC. This encodes CASSGLSSIQSRANVLTF. Variable domain in full (rest from reference TRBV2 and TRBJ2-6): EPEVTQTPSHQVTQMGQEVILRCVPISNHLYFYWYRQILGQKVEFLVSFYNNEISEKSEIFDDQFSVERPDGSNFTLKIRSTKLEDSAMYFCASSGLSSIQSRANVLTFGAGSRLTVL.

The table lists this clone with a few counts. The chain combines TRBV7-3 with TRBJ2-1; 11 bases match TRBD2. Germline-derived CDR1 and CDR2 are SGHTA and FQGTGA. The CDR3 extends over 14 amino acids. V shed 5 bases and J 15 bases; nucleotides not matched to a gene: 12. CDR3 nucleotides: TGTGCCAGCAGCCCAGATACTAGCGGGAGAGTTCTGTTCTTC. Its translation: CASSPDTSGRVLFF.

This sequence joins TRBV2 and TRBJ2-3; TRBD2 agrees at 7 bases. Trimming cost V 8 bases and J 2 bases; bases outside gene matches: 13. CDR1 is SNHLY and CDR2 is FYNNEI in the germline V gene. This CDR3 is 16 amino acids long. CDR3 coding DNA: TGTGCCAGCGGTTCCTCGGGCGGGGGAGTCACAGATACGCAGTATTTT. Protein: CASGSSGGGVTDTQYF.

The chain uses TRBV29-1 and TRBJ2-7; D ambiguous. The ends were cut back, 4 bases at V and 4 bases at J, with 23 bases in the middle. Germline V gene sequence: CDR1 SQVTM, CDR2 ANQGSEA. The CDR3 covers 16 residues. This CDR3 reads CSVGGGVGSNKYEQYF. Here the CDR3 DNA reads TGCAGCGTTGGCGGTGGCGTTGGTAGCAACAAATACGAGCAGTACTTC.

This clone appeared a single time. The rearrangement links TRBV29-1 to TRBJ2-1; a possible D gene is TRBD1 (5 bases). CDR1 is SQVTM and CDR2 is ANQGSEA in the germline V gene. The CDR3 has 15 amino acids. The V gene lost 7 bases and the J gene lost 0 bases, with 16 bases spanning the gap. DNA for the CDR3: TGCAGCGGTGCCGAGACAGCCAGCTCCTACAATGAGCAGTTCTTC. Protein product: CSGAETASSYNEQFF.

The rearrangement joins TRBV29-1 to TRBJ1-2; a possible D gene is TRBD1 (5 bases). Germline assignment: CDR1 SQVTM and CDR2 ANQGSEA. This CDR3 contains 12 residues. V was trimmed by 4 bases and J by 4 bases, leaving 10 bases between them. The CDR3 sequence is CSVVRDSYGYTF. The DNA for the CDR3 is TGCAGCGTTGTCCGGGACTCCTATGGCTACACCTTC.